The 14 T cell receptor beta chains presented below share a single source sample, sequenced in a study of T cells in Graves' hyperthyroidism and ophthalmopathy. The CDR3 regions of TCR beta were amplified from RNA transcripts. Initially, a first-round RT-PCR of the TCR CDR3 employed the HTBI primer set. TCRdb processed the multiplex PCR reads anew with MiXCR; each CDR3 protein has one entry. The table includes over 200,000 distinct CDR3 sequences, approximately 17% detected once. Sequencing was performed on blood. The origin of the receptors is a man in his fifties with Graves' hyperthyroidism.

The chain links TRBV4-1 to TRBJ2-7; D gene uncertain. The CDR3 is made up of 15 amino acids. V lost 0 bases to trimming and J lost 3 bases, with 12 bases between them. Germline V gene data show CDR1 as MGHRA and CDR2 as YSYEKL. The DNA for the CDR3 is TGCGCCAGCAGCCAAGAGCTCAGCCTCTACTACGAGCAGTACTTC. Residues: CASSQELSLYYEQYF.

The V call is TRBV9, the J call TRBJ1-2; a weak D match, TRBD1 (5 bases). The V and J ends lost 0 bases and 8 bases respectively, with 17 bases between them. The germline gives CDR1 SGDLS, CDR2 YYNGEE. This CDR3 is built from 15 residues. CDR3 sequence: CASSVAVLGSGGYTF. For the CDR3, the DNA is TGTGCCAGCAGCGTAGCAGTGTTGGGTTCAGGGGGCTACACCTTC.

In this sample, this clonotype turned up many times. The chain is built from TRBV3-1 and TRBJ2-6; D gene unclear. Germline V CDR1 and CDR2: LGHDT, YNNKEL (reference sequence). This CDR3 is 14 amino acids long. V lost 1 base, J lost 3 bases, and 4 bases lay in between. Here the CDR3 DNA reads TGTGCCAGCAGCCAAGTAGGTGGGGCCAACGTCCTGACTTTC. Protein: CASSQVGGANVLTF.

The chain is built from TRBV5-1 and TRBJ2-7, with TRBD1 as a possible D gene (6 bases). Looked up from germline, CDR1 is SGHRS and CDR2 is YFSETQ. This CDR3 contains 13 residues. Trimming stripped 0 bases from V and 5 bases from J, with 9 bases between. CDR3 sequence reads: CASSLGGTNEQYF. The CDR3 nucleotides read TGCGCCAGCAGCTTGGGTGGGACAAACGAGCAGTACTTC.

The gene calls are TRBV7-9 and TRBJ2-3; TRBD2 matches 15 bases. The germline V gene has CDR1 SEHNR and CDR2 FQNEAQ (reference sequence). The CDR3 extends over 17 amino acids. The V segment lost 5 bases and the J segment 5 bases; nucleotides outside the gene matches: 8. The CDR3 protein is CASSIRTSGRARDTQYF. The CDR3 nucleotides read TGTGCCAGCAGCATCCGGACTAGCGGGAGGGCCAGAGATACGCAGTATTTT.

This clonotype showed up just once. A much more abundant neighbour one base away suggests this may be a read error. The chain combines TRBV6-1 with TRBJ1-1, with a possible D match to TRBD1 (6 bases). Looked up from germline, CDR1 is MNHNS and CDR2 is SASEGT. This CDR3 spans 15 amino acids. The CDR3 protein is CASSEVSGDNTEVFF. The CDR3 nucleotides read TGTGCCAGCAGTGAGGTGTCAGGGGATAACACTGAAGTTTTCTTT.

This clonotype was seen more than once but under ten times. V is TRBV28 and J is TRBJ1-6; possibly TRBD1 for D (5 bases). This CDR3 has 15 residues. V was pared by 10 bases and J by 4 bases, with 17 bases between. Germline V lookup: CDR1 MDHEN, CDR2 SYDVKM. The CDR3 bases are TGTGCCAACAGGCAGCAGGGTATATATAATTCACCCCTCCACTTT. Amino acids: CANRQQGIYNSPLHF. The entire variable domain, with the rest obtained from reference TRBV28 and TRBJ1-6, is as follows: DVKVTQSSRYLVKRTGEKVFLECVQDMDHENMFWYRQDPGLGLRLIYFSYDVKMKEKGDIPEGYSVSREKKERFSLILESASTNQTSMYLCANRQQGIYNSPLHFGNGTRLTVT.

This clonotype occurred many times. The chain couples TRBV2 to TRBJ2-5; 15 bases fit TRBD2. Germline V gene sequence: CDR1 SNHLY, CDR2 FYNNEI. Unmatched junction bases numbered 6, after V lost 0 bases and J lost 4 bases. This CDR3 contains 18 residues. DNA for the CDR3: TGTGCCAGCAGTGAAGCGAGTATGGGACTAGCGGGAGGAGAGACCCAGTACTTC. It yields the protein CASSEASMGLAGGETQYF.

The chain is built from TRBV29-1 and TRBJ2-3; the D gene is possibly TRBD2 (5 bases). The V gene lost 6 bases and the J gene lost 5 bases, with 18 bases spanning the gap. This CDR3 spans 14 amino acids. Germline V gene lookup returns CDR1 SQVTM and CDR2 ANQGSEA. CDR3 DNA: TGCAGCGTCCTATTACTAGTGGGATTAGATACGCAGTATTTT. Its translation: CSVLLLVGLDTQYF.

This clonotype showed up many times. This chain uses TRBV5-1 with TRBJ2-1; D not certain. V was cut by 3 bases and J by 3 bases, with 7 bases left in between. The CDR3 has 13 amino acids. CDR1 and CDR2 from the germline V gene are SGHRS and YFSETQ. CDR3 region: CASSSTNYNEQFF. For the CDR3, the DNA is TGCGCCAGCAGCTCAACTAACTACAATGAGCAGTTCTTC. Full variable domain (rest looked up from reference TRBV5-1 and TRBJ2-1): KAGVTQTPRYLIKTRGQQVTLSCSPISGHRSVSWYQQTPGQGLQFLFEYFSETQRNKGNFPGRFSGRQFSNSRSEMNVSTLELGDSALYLCASSSTNYNEQFFGPGTRLTVL.

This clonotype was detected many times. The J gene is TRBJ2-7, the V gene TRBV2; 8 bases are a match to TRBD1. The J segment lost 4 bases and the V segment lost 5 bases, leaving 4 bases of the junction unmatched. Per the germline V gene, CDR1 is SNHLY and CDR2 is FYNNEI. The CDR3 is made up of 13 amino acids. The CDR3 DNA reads TGTGCCAGCAGTTGGACAGGGCCTTACGAGCAGTACTTC. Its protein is CASSWTGPYEQYF.

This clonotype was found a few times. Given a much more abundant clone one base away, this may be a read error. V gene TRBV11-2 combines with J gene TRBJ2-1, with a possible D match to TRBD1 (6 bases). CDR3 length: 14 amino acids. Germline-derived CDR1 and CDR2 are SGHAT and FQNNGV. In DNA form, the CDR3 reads TGTGCCAGCAGCTTATTGACAGGCGGCAATGAGCGGTTCTTC. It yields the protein CASSLLTGGNERFF.

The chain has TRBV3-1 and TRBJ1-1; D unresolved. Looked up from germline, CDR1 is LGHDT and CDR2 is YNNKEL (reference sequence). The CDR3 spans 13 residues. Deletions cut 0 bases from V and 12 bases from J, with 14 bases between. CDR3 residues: CASSQDPGGGTFF. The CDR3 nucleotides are TGTGCCAGCAGCCAAGACCCCGGTGGCGGGACTTTCTTT. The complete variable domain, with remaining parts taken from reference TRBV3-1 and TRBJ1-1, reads DTAVSQTPKYLVTQMGNDKSIKCEQNLGHDTMYWYKQDSKKFLKIMFSYNNKELIINETVPNRFSPKSPDKAHLNLHINSLELGDSAVYFCASSQDPGGGTFFGQGTRLTVV.

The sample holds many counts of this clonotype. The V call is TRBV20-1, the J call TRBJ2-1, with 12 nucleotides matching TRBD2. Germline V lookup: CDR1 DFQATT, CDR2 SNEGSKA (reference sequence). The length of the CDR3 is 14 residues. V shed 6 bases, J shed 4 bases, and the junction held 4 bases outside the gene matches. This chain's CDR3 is CSAASGRDYNEQFF. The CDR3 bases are TGCAGTGCCGCTAGCGGGAGGGATTACAATGAGCAGTTCTTC.